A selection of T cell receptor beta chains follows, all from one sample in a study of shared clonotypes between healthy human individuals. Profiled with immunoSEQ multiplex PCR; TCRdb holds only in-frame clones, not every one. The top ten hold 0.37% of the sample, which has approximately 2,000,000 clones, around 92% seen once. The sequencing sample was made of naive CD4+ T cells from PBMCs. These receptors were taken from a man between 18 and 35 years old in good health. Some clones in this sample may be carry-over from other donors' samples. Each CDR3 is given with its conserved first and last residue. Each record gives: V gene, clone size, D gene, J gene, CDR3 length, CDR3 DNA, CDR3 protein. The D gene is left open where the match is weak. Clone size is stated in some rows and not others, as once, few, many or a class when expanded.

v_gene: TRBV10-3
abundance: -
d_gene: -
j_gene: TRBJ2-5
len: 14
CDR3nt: TGTGCCATCAGCTCATCCGGGAGTGGAGAGACCCAGTACTTC
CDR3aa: CAISSSGSGETQYF

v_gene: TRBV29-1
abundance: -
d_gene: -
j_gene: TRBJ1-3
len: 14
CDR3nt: TGCAGCGTTCAAGCGTGGAGCTCTGGAAACACCATATATTTT
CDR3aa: CSVQAWSSGNTIYF

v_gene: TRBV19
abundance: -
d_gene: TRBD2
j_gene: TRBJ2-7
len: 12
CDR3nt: TGTGCCAGTCGGGGGGATTCCTACGAGCAGTACTTC
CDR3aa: CASRGDSYEQYF

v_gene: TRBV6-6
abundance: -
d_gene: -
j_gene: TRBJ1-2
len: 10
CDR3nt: TGTGCCAGCAGCCCCCAAGGCTACACCTTC
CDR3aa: CASSPQGYTF

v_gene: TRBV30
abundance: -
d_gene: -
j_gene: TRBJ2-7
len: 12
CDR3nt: TGTGCCTGGAGTAGTTACGGGGGCGAGCAGTACTTC
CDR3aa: CAWSSYGGEQYF

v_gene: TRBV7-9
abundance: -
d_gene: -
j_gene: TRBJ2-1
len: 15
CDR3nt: TGTGCCAGCAGCGCCCAGAGGGGAAGGGGCAATGAGCAGTTCTTC
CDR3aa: CASSAQRGRGNEQFF

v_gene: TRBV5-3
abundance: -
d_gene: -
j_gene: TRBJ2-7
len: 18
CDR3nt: TGTGCCAGAAGCTCCGCCACAATCGACAGGTCCCTCTCCTACGAGCAGTACTTC
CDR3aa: CARSSATIDRSLSYEQYF

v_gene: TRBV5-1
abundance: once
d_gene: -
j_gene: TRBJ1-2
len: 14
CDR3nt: TGCGCCAGCAGCTCCAGGACGTCTAACTATGGCTACACCTTC
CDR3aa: CASSSRTSNYGYTF

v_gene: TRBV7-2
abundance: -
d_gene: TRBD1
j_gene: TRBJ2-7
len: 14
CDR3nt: TGTGCCAGCAGCTTTGACAGGGATAGTTACGAGCAGTACTTC
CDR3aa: CASSFDRDSYEQYF

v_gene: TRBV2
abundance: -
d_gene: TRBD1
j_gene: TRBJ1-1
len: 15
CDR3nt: TGTGCCAGCAGACCCCCGGGACAGGGGGTAACTGAAGCTTTCTTT
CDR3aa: CASRPPGQGVTEAFF

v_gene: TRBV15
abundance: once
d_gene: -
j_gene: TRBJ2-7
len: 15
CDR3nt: TGTGCCACCAGCAGAGAGGCAGCGAGCTCCTACGAGCAGTACTTC
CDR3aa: CATSREAASSYEQYF

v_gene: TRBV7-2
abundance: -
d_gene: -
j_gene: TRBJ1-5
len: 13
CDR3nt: TGTGCCAGCAGCTGGGACGGTAGCCAGCCCCAGCATTTT
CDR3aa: CASSWDGSQPQHF

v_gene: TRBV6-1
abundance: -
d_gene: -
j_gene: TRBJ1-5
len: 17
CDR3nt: TGTGCCAGCAGTGCCCGACAGGCTCTCTATAGCAATCAGCCCCAGCATTTT
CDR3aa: CASSARQALYSNQPQHF

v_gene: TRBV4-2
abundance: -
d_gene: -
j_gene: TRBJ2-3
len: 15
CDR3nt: TGTGCCAGCAGCCGTGGTGGCGAAAGCACAGATACGCAGTATTTT
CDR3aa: CASSRGGESTDTQYF

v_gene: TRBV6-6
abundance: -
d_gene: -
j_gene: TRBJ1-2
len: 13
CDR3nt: TGTGCCAGCAGTTACGGGCAGGGAGGAGGCTACACCTTC
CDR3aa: CASSYGQGGGYTF

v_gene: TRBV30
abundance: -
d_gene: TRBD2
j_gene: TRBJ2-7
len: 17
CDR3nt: TGTGCCTGGAGTGTAAAGGGAGTCAGCGGGAGCCTCTACGAGCAGTACTTC
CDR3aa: CAWSVKGVSGSLYEQYF

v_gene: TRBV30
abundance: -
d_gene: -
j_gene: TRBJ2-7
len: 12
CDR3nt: TGTGCCTGCCGGAAAAAAGGGGGAGAGCAGTACTTC
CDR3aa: CACRKKGGEQYF

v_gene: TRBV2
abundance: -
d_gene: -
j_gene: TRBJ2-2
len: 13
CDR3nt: TGTGCCAGCCGGACAGAAAGTACCGGGGAGCTGTTTTTT
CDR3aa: CASRTESTGELFF

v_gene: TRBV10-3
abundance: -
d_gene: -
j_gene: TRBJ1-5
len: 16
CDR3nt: TGTGCCATCAGTGAGTCGGCCCTCAAGAGCAATCAGCCCCAGCATTTT
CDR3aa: CAISESALKSNQPQHF

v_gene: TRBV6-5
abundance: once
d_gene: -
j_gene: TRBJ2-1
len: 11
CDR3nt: TGTGCCAGCATGACCAACAATGAGCAGTTCTTC
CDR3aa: CASMTNNEQFF

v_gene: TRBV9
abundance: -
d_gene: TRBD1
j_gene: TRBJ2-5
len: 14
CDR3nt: TGTGCCAGCAGCGCAGGGACAGGGGGTGAGACCCAGTACTTC
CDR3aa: CASSAGTGGETQYF

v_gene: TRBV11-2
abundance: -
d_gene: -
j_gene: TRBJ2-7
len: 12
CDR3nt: TGTGCCAGCAGCTCCGGGAGTTACGAGCAGTACTTC
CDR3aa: CASSSGSYEQYF

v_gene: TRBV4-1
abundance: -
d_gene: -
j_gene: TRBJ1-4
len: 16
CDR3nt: TGCGCCAGCAGCCAAATAACAGCCCCCGGGGGCGAAAAACTGTTTTTT
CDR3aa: CASSQITAPGGEKLFF

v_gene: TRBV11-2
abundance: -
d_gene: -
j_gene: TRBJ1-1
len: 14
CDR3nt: TGTGCCAGCAGCCCCGGACGGGCGAACACTGAAGCTTTCTTT
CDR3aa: CASSPGRANTEAFF

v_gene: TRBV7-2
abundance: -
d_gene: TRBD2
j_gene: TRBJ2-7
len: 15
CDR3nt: TGTGCCAGTTCCAGTCAAGCGGGAGAGGGCTACGAGCAGTACTTC
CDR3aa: CASSSQAGEGYEQYF

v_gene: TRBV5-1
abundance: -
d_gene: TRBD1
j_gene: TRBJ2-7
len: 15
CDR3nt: TGCGCCAGCAGCCTCGGACAGGTGAGCTCCTACGAGCAGTACTTC
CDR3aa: CASSLGQVSSYEQYF

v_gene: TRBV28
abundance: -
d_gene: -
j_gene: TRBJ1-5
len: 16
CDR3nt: TGTGCCAGCAGTTTCCGGGTTCGGGGCGCGGGTCAGCCCCAGCATTTT
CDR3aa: CASSFRVRGAGQPQHF

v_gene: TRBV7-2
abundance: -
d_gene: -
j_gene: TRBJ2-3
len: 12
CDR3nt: TGTGCCAGCAGCTTTTCAGCAGATACGCAGTATTTT
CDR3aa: CASSFSADTQYF

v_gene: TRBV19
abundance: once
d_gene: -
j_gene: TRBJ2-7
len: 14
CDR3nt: TGTGCCAGTAGTATAGCGGGAGCCTCCTACGAGCAGTACTTC
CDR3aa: CASSIAGASYEQYF

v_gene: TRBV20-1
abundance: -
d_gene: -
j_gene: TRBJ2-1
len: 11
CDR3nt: TGCAGTGCTAGTGGCGACAATGAGCAGTTCTTC
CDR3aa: CSASGDNEQFF

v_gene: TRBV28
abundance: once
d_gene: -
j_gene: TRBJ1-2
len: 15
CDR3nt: TGTGCCAGCAGTTTTAGATCGGGAGAGTTCTATGGCTACACCTTC
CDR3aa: CASSFRSGEFYGYTF

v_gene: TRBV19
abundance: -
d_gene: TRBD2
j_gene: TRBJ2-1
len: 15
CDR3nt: TGTGCCAGTAGCCGTCGGGAGGGCCTTTTTAATGAGCAGTTCTTC
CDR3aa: CASSRREGLFNEQFF

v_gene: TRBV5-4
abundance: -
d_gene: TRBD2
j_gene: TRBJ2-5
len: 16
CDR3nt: TGTGCCAGCAGCTCGTCGGGAGCGGGATGGGCAGAGACCCAGTACTTC
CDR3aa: CASSSSGAGWAETQYF

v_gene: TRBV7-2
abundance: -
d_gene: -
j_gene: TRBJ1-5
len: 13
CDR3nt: TGTGCCAGCAGCTGGAGGGGGAATCAGCCCCAGCATTTT
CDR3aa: CASSWRGNQPQHF

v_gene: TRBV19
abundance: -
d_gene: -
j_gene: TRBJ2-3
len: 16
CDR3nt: TGTGCCAGTAGGATCGGCAGGTTAGGGGACACAGATACGCAGTATTTT
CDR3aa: CASRIGRLGDTDTQYF

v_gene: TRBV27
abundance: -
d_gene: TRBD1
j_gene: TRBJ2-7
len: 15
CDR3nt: TGTGCCAGCAGTGCCACGGGGACAGGGGTCTACGAGCAGTACTTC
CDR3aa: CASSATGTGVYEQYF

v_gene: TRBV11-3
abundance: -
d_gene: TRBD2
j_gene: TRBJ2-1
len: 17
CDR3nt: TGTGCCAGCAGCCCGGGACTAGCGGGAGGCCGTTACAATGAGCAGTTCTTC
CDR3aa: CASSPGLAGGRYNEQFF

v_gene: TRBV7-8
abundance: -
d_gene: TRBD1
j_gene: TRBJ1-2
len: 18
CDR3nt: TGTGCCAGCAGCTTCGGGGAGGACAGGCGAAAGGGACACTATGGCTACACCTTC
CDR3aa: CASSFGEDRRKGHYGYTF